Listed below are T cell receptor beta chains from one sample, sequenced in a study of blood T cells in healthy people across ages. Each CDR3 protein gets one entry after TCRdb re-called the 5' RACE reads with MiXCR. The repertoire holds some 1.7 million distinct CDR3 sequences, with about 28% as singletons. Material for sequencing was blood. The receptors were gathered from a woman aged 25 to 39 in good health. Both conserved end residues are part of each CDR3. A D gene is named only where the DNA matches it firmly. Rows give clone size only sometimes, using once, few, many, or a class for an expanded clone.

CASSEDGETQYF	TGTGCCAGCAGTGAAGATGGGGAGACCCAGTACTTC	TRBV6-1	TRBJ2-5	12	.	few
CASFGLGNTYEQYF	TGTGCCAGCTTTGGTTTAGGGAACACCTACGAGCAGTACTTC	TRBV9	TRBJ2-7	14	.	many
CVSGSGRGNEQYF	TGTGTCAGTGGTAGCGGGAGGGGCAACGAGCAGTACTTC	TRBV2	TRBJ2-7	13	TRBD2	.
CASSLGAGRNSYEQYF	TGTGCCAGCAGCTTAGGTGCGGGTAGAAATTCCTACGAGCAGTACTTC	TRBV7-2	TRBJ2-7	16	.	few
CASSSPGGVRHNEQFF	TGTGCCAGCAGTTCCCCCGGGGGGGTCCGCCACAATGAGCAGTTCTTC	TRBV28	TRBJ2-1	16	TRBD2	.
CASSLKGNTIYF	TGTGCCAGCAGCTTAAAGGGAAACACCATATATTTT	TRBV7-2	TRBJ1-3	12	.	.
CTSSYLSAGGLTDTQYF	TGTACCAGCAGCTATCTAAGCGCGGGGGGTCTCACAGATACGCAGTATTTT	TRBV5-5	TRBJ2-3	17	TRBD2	.
CAASGGYYNEQVF	TGTGCCGCCAGCGGGGGGTATTACAATGAGCAGGTCTTC	TRBV10-3	TRBJ2-1	13	TRBD2	.
CASRAQTGENYEQYF	TGCGCCAGCAGGGCTCAGACAGGGGAAAACTACGAGCAGTACTTC	TRBV5-1	TRBJ2-7	15	TRBD1	few
CSVSQDEQFF	TGCAGTGTTAGCCAGGATGAGCAGTTCTTC	TRBV20-1	TRBJ2-1	10	.	once
CASSLGRDRTLNTEAFF	TGTGCCAGCAGCTTAGGTCGGGACAGAACTTTGAACACTGAAGCTTTCTTT	TRBV7-2	TRBJ1-1	17	TRBD1	.
CASSTHEGAYGYTF	TGTGCCAGCAGTACACACGAGGGGGCCTATGGCTACACCTTC	TRBV6-5	TRBJ1-2	14	TRBD1	few
CASRNGRGGQPQHF	TGTGCCAGCAGGAACGGACGAGGGGGCCAGCCCCAGCATTTT	TRBV6-1	TRBJ1-5	14	TRBD1	.
CAISESSSGRKVDTQYF	TGTGCCATCAGTGAGTCGTCTAGCGGGAGAAAGGTAGATACGCAGTATTTT	TRBV10-3	TRBJ2-3	17	TRBD2	few
CASSSLGTGSLGAQYF	TGTGCCAGCAGTTCCCTGGGGACAGGATCTCTCGGAGCGCAGTATTTT	TRBV27	TRBJ2-3	16	TRBD1	.
CASTRQGQDIETQYF	TGCGCCAGCACGCGACAGGGTCAGGATATCGAGACCCAGTACTTC	TRBV5-1	TRBJ2-5	15	TRBD1	.
CASTSGTSQETQYF	TGTGCCAGCACCTCAGGGACCAGCCAAGAGACCCAGTACTTC	TRBV12-3/TRBV12-4	TRBJ2-5	14	.	many
CSAPRGSGSRGATQYF	TGCAGTGCCCCCCGGGGTAGCGGGAGTCGGGGGGCTACGCAGTATTTT	TRBV20-1	TRBJ2-3	16	TRBD2	few
CASIRTSGGVNTDTQYF	TGTGCCAGCATCAGAACTAGCGGGGGGGTCAACACAGATACGCAGTATTTT	TRBV6-1	TRBJ2-3	17	TRBD2	.
CASSSRTGPNTEAFF	TGTGCCAGCTCCTCTCGGACAGGGCCAAACACTGAAGCTTTCTTT	TRBV18	TRBJ1-1	15	TRBD1	.
CATTAAKNTEAFF	TGTGCCACCACGGCCGCTAAGAACACTGAAGCTTTCTTT	TRBV10-3	TRBJ1-1	13	.	.
CASSYAQKNIQYF	TGTGCCAGCAGTTACGCCCAGAAAAACATTCAGTACTTC	TRBV6-5	TRBJ2-4	13	.	.
CASSLAGRRRTDMQYF	TGTGCCAGCAGTTTAGCAGGGAGAAGGAGAACAGATATGCAGTATTTT	TRBV12-3/TRBV12-4	TRBJ2-3	16	.	.
CASSEGSGAGETQYF	TGTGCCAGCAGTGAAGGCAGCGGAGCAGGGGAGACCCAGTACTTC	TRBV6-1	TRBJ2-5	15	.	.
CASRPTGGRYNSPLHF	TGTGCCAGCAGACCGACAGGGGGCCGGTATAATTCACCCCTCCACTTT	TRBV12-3/TRBV12-4	TRBJ1-6	16	TRBD1	.
CASTTEGGPYGYTF	TGTGCCAGCACGACAGAGGGGGGACCTTATGGCTACACCTTC	TRBV7-9	TRBJ1-2	14	.	few
CASSQAKASTDTQYF	TGTGCCAGCAGCCAAGCCAAGGCTAGCACAGATACGCAGTATTTT	TRBV7-3	TRBJ2-3	15	.	many
CASSSPDRGKLFF	TGTGCCAGCAGTTCCCCGGACAGGGGAAAACTGTTTTTT	TRBV6-5	TRBJ1-4	13	TRBD1	.
CASSSGQGIGAFF	TGTGCCAGCAGCTCGGGACAGGGGATTGGAGCTTTCTTT	TRBV7-3	TRBJ1-1	13	TRBD1	.
CASGEGRIHEQYF	TGTGCCAGCGGTGAGGGGCGCATCCACGAGCAGTACTTC	TRBV12-3/TRBV12-4	TRBJ2-7	13	.	few
CASSSLGLDYGYTF	TGCGCCAGCAGTTCTCTTGGTCTAGACTATGGCTACACCTTC	TRBV5-1	TRBJ1-2	14	.	many
CSASPEGTGRCNEQFF	TGCAGTGCTAGTCCCGAGGGGACAGGGCGCTGCAATGAGCAGTTCTTC	TRBV20-1	TRBJ2-1	16	TRBD1	few
CASSSPGQGNIQYF	TGTGCCAGCAGCTCCCCGGGACAGGGAAACATTCAGTACTTC	TRBV7-9	TRBJ2-4	14	TRBD1	many
CSAGDRILNSGANVRTF	TGCAGCGCTGGGGACAGGATCCTTAACTCTGGGGCCAACGTCCGGACTTTC	TRBV29-1	TRBJ2-6	17	TRBD1	.
CASSRQDTEAFF	TGTGCCAGCAGTAGACAGGACACTGAAGCTTTCTTT	TRBV12-3/TRBV12-4	TRBJ1-1	12	.	few
CAIGQGSHEQYF	TGTGCCATCGGACAGGGTAGTCACGAGCAGTACTTC	TRBV10-3	TRBJ2-7	12	TRBD1	few